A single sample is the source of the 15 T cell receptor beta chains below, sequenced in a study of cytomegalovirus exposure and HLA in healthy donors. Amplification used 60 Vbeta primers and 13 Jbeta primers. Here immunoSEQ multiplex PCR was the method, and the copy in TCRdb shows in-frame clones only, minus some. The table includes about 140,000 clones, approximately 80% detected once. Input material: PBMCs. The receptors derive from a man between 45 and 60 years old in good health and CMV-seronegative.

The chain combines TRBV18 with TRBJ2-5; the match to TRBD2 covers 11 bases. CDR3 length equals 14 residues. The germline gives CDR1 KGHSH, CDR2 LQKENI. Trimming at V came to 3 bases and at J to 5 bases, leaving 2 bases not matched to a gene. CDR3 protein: CASSPRTSGETQYF. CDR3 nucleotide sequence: TGTGCCAGCTCACCGCGGACTAGCGGGGAGACCCAGTACTTC.

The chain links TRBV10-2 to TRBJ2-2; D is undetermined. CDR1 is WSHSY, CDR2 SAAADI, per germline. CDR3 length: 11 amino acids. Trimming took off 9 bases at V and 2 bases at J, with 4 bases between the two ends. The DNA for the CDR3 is TGCGCCAGTATTAACACCGGGGAGCTGTTTTTT. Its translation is CASINTGELFF.

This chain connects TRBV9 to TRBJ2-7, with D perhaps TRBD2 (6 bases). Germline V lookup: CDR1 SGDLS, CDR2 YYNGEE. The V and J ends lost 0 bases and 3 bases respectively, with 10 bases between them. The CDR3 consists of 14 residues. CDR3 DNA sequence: TGTGCCAGCAGCGTAGGGTTGGAGGGCTACGAGCAGTACTTC. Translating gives CASSVGLEGYEQYF.

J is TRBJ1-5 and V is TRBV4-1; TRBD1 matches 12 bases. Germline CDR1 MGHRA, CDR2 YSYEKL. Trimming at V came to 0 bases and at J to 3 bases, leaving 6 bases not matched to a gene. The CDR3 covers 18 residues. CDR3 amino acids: CASSQEGGTGGFNQPQHF. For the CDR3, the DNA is TGCGCCAGCAGCCAAGAGGGGGGGACAGGGGGCTTCAATCAGCCCCAGCATTTT.

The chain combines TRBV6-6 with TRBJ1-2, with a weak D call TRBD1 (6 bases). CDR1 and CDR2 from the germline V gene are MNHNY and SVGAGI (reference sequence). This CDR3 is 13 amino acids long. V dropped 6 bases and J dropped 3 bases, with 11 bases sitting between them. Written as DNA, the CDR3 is TGTGCCAGCAGACAGGGAGGGTACTATGGCTACACCTTC. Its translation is CASRQGGYYGYTF.

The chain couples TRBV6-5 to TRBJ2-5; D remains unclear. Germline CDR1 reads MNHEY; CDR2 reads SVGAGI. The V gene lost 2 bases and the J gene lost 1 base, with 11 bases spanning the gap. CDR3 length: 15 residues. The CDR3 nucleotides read TGTGCCAGCAGTTACAGCGTTCAATCCCAAGAGACCCAGTACTTC. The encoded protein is CASSYSVQSQETQYF.

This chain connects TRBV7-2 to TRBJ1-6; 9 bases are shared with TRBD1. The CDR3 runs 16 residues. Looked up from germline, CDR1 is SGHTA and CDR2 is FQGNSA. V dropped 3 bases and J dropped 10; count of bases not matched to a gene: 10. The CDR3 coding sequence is TGTGCCAGCAGCTTCCCAGGACAGGGGAGTGAGTCACCCCTCCACTTT. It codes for CASSFPGQGSESPLHF. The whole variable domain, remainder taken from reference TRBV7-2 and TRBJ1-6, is GAGVSQSPSNKVTEKGKDVELRCDPISGHTALYWYRQSLGQGLEFLIYFQGNSAPDKSGLPSDRFSAERTGGSVSTLTIQRTQQEDSAVYLCASSFPGQGSESPLHFGNGTRLTVT.

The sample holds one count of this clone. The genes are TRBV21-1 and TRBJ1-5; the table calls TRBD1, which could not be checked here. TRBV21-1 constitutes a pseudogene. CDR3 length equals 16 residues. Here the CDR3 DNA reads TGTGCCAGCAGCAAGGAACAGGATGCTTTATGGCAGCCCCAGCATTTT. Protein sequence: CASSKEQDALWQPQHF.

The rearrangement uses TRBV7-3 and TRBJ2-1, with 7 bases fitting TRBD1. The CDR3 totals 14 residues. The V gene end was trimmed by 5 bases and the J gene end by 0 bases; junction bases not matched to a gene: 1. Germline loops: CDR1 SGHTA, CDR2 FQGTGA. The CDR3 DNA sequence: TGTGCCAGCAGCCGGGACAGCTCCTACAATGAGCAGTTCTTC. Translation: CASSRDSSYNEQFF.

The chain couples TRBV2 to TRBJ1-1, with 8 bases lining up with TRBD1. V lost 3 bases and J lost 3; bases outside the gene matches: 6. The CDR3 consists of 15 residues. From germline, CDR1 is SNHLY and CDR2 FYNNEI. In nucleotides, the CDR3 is TGTGCCAGCAGTGACAGGGGGCGAGTCGACACTGAAGCTTTCTTT. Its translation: CASSDRGRVDTEAFF.

CDR3 DNA sequence: TGCGCCAGCAGCCAACCCGAGCGGGAGAGCTCCTACAATGAGCAGTTCTTC. Translated: CASSQPERESSYNEQFF. This chain connects TRBV4-1 to TRBJ2-1; 8 positions agree with TRBD2. J was trimmed by 0 bases and V by 2 bases; bases with no gene match: 6. The CDR3 sequence is 17 residues long. CDR1 is MGHRA and CDR2 is YSYEKL in the germline V gene.

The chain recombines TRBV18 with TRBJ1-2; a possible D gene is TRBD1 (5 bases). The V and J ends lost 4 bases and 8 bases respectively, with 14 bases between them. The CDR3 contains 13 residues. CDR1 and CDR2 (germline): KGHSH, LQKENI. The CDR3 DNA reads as TGTGCCAGCTCACGGCAGGACAAATCCGGCTACACCTTC. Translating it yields CASSRQDKSGYTF.

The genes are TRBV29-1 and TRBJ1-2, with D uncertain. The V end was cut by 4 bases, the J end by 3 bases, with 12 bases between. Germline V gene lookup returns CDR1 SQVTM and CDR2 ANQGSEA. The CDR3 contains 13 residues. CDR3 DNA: TGCAGCGTTGGGGCCGGAGGAGACTATGGCTACACCTTC. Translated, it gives CSVGAGGDYGYTF.

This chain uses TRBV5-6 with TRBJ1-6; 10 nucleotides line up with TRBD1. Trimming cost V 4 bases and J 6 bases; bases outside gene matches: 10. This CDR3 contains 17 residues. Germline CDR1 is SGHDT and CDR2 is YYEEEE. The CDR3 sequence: CASSTSGTGVANSPLHF. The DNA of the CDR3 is TGTGCCAGCAGCACCTCCGGGACAGGGGTTGCTAATTCACCCCTCCACTTT.

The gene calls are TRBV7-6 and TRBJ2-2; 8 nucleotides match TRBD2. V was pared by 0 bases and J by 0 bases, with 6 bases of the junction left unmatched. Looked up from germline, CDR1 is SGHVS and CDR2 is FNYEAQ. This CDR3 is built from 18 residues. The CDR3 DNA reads TGTGCCAGCAGCTTAGCGCTTGCGGGGGGCGCGAACACCGGGGAGCTGTTTTTT. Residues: CASSLALAGGANTGELFF.